This T cell receptor beta chain came from a study of glioma-infiltrating T cells after dendritic cell vaccination. Generated by immunoSEQ multiplex PCR, the TCRdb table keeps only in-frame clones and is missing some. The sample lists around 32,000 clones; approximately 90% were seen once. The CDR3 totals 15 residues. The V and J ends lost 1 base and 8 bases respectively, with 17 bases between them. Germline V gene sequence: CDR1 LGHNA, CDR2 YNFKEQ. Before vaccination, two weeks after the third vaccination, and at progression, PBMC were collected. This TCR was recovered from a human donor with glioblastoma. The rearrangement joins TRBV4-2 to TRBJ1-1; weak D call: TRBD1 (6 bases). The sequenced sample was blood, obtained before dendritic cell vaccination. The CDR3 region has the DNA TGTGCCAGCAGCCAAGTAAAGGGGGACGGATCCGAAGCTTTCTTT. Translated, it gives CASSQVKGDGSEAFF.